This T cell receptor beta chain was recovered during a study of shared clonotypes between healthy human individuals. General study points: Among the subsets, naive ones generally showed larger estimated richness than memory ones.

CDR1 is MDHEN and CDR2 is SYDVKM in the germline V gene. There are 12 residues in the CDR3. The V end lost 2 bases, the J end lost 3 bases, and 2 bases lay between the germline ends. In regard to this clone: Its target is unknown. Other DNA sequences of this sample code for an identical CDR3.

Sequenced by immunoSEQ multiplex PCR; TCRdb stores in-frame clones only, minus some. The sample yields hundreds of thousands of clones, 90% to 96% seen once. The specimen was naive CD4+ T cells sorted from blood. The subset here: CD45RA+ positively selected. The source of this sequence is a woman younger than 45 in good health. The V gene is TRBV28, the J gene TRBJ1-3, with no clear D. CDR3 nucleotides: TGTGCCAGCAGTTTAAGTGGAAACACCATATATTTT. Residues: CASSLSGNTIYF.